The clone carrying this T cell receptor beta chain was counted only a few times. The data were obtained in a study of blood T cells in healthy people across ages. It was with a sample-barcoded 5' primer and a J-beta primer mix that a second PCR of roughly 7 to 12 cycles was run. Every cDNA molecule bore a tag from a template-switch adaptor containing 12 random nucleotides. TCRdb independently ran MiXCR on the 5' RACE reads; one entry per CDR3 protein. The sample consists of roughly 700,000 distinct CDR3 sequences, about half of them appearing once. The CDR3 is made up of 19 amino acids. CDR1 is SGHAT, CDR2 FQNNGV, per germline. V shed 1 base, J shed 4 bases, and the junction held 16 bases outside the gene matches. Researchers isolated at least 6 million PBMCs per sample.

Sequenced material: blood. The chain employs TRBV11-2 and TRBJ2-4; 7 bases align to TRBD2. The TCR sequence derives from a woman aged 55-70 years in good health. In nucleotides, the CDR3 is TGTGCCAGCAGCTTAGGTCGTGGGGGGGGGGATCTTACGAAAAACATTCAGTACTTC. This sequence encodes CASSLGRGGGDLTKNIQYF.